The 9 T cell receptor beta chains below all came from one sample that was sequenced in a study of blood T cell repertoires in COVID-19. TCRdb keeps only in-frame clones here, not all; method: immunoSEQ multiplex PCR. Of about 70,000 clones listed, approximately 78% are singletons. The sample consisted of peripheral blood. These receptors were obtained from a woman aged 80 or older with active or convalescent COVID-19.

Only one count was recorded for this clone. The V and J genes are TRBV4-2 and TRBJ2-2; TRBD2 matches at 13 bases. Looked up from germline, CDR1 is LGHNA and CDR2 is YNFKEQ. The length of the CDR3 is 16 residues. The V segment lost 4 bases and the J segment 5 bases; nucleotides outside the gene matches: 4. The CDR3 reads CASSPGTSGDTGELFF. The CDR3 DNA follows: TGTGCCAGCAGCCCTGGGACTAGCGGGGATACCGGGGAGCTGTTTTTT.

This clone was counted between two and nine times. The chain joins TRBV11-2 to TRBJ1-2; 7 bases are shared with TRBD1. Germline trimming cut 3 bases from V and 4 bases from J; bases unmatched to any gene: 11. This CDR3 contains 16 residues. Germline V gives CDR1 SGHAT, CDR2 FQNNGV. The DNA for the CDR3 is TGTGCCAGCAGCTTGTCACAGGGGATAGGAGGCTATGGCTACACCTTC. It yields the protein CASSLSQGIGGYGYTF.

The V call is TRBV28, the J call TRBJ2-1, with TRBD2 matching 7 bases. The germline CDR1 and CDR2 sequences are MDHEN and SYDVKM. The CDR3 runs to 15 residues. Trimming cost V 7 bases and J 9 bases; bases outside gene matches: 15. This chain's CDR3 is CASTLGGTSGGEQFF. In DNA, the CDR3 is TGTGCCAGCACCCTGGGAGGGACCAGCGGTGGTGAGCAGTTCTTC. Supplemented by reference TRBV28 and TRBJ2-1, the full variable domain reads DVKVTQSSRYLVKRTGEKVFLECVQDMDHENMFWYRQDPGLGLRLIYFSYDVKMKEKGDIPEGYSVSREKKERFSLILESASTNQTSMYLCASTLGGTSGGEQFFGPGTRLTVL.

This chain connects TRBV30 to TRBJ1-1; D is uncertain. This CDR3 is built from 13 residues. CDR1 and CDR2 from the germline V gene are GTSNPN and SVGIG (reference sequence). Between the trimmed V and J ends, which lost 3 bases and 1 base, there was a span of 9 bases. The CDR3 DNA follows: TGTGCCTGGAGGATTTCAGGGAACACTGAAGCTTTCTTT. This gives the protein CAWRISGNTEAFF.

The chain joins TRBV5-6 to TRBJ1-2; weak D call: TRBD1 (6 bases). Germline CDR1 SGHDT, CDR2 YYEEEE. The CDR3 totals 15 residues. Trimming cost V 0 bases and J 0 bases, with 9 bases left between them. The CDR3 spells CASSLGQASNYGYTF. The CDR3, as DNA: TGTGCCAGCAGCTTGGGACAGGCCTCTAACTATGGCTACACCTTC.

This clone was seen a few times. The gene calls are TRBV7-3 and TRBJ1-2, with D perhaps matching TRBD1 (5 bases). CDR3 length equals 12 residues. The ends were cut back, 5 bases at V and 4 bases at J, with 8 bases in the middle. The germline gives CDR1 SGHTA, CDR2 FQGTGA. The DNA for the CDR3 is TGTGCCAGCAGCCAGGGTACCTATGGCTACACCTTC. Its protein is CASSQGTYGYTF.

The chain carries TRBV19 and TRBJ2-4; the match to TRBD1 covers 8 bases. CDR3 size: 13 residues. Germline CDR1 LNHDA, CDR2 SQIVND (reference sequence). V shed 7 bases and J 9 bases; nucleotides not matched to a gene: 8. The CDR3 DNA is TGTGCCAGTACCAGACAGGGGTTCGGCATTCAGTACTTC. Residues: CASTRQGFGIQYF.

The V call is TRBV7-9, the J call TRBJ2-4; D is undetermined. Between the trimmed V and J ends, which lost 4 bases and 9 bases, there was a span of 25 bases. Germline loops: CDR1 SEHNR, CDR2 FQNEAQ (reference sequence). This CDR3 spans 17 amino acids. The CDR3 loop reads CASSSTVSLEGPVIQYF. CDR3 nucleotides: TGTGCCAGCAGCTCAACCGTGTCCCTAGAAGGCCCGGTCATTCAGTACTTC.

The rearrangement joins TRBV28 to TRBJ1-1; D call uncertain. The CDR3 has 14 amino acids. Germline V CDR1 and CDR2: MDHEN, SYDVKM. Trimming removed 2 bases from V and 2 bases from J, with 9 bases in between. CDR3 amino acids: CASSLDEVNTEAFF. CDR3 coding DNA: TGTGCCAGCAGTTTAGACGAGGTAAACACTGAAGCTTTCTTT.